This TCR beta chain originates from a study of OX40 agonist ivuxolimab in advanced cancers. Notes on the research overall: Ivuxolimab, which targeted the costimulatory receptor OX40 (CD134), was an agonistic, fully human IgG2 monoclonal antibody. Intravenous ivuxolimab was administered to patients every 2 weeks at six dose levels: 0.01, 0.1, 0.3, 1.5, 3 and 10 mg/kg. Among the 52 dose-escalation patients, about 19 had hepatocellular carcinoma, 15 or so melanoma, 9 renal cell carcinoma and 9 head and neck cancer. In the dose-escalation cohort, approximately 80% of patients were male, and the mean age was 60 years with a range of about 20 to 80. Patients were allowed to have had prior anti-PD-1, anti-PD-L1 or anti-CTLA-4 therapy, and around two fifths of the dose-escalation patients had been treated with checkpoint inhibitors. Partial responses were achieved by three dose-escalation patients, of whom one had hepatocellular carcinoma and two had cutaneous melanoma. Peripheral TCRbeta sequencing aimed to test whether ivuxolimab altered TCR sequence diversity and caused clonal T-cell expansion. The paper describes the monotherapy dose-escalation part (N of about 50 patients) of the phase I trial of ivuxolimab. Study-wide findings and limitations: After ivuxolimab, CD8+ T cells had more expanded clones than CD4+ T cells on average. At doses from 0.1 to 3.0 mg/kg, clonal expansion was seen in both CD4+ and CD8+ blood T cells between baseline and week 6. The antigen specificity of the clonally expanded peripheral T cells was not determined. Low levels of normalized T-cell clonal expansion were also seen in some patients who did not respond. In the 0.1-3.0 mg/kg groups, partial responders had among the lowest normalized peripheral clonal expansion, particularly in CD8+ T cells.

The CDR3 holds 13 amino acids from the cysteine to the phenylalanine. Only the CDR3 region is kept as DNA, spanning 39 bases read in frame from base 1. V drops 7 bases and J drops 10 bases, leaving 18 bases in between. As encoded in the germline V gene, CDR1 is SGHRS while CDR2 is YFSETQ. The trial excluded patients who had a history of autoimmune disease or who were on systemic immunosuppression. Peripheral blood for TCR sequencing was collected from all dose cohorts at baseline, on cycle 4 day 1, and on cycle 7 day 1. The samples were drawn from a first-in-human, open-label, multicenter phase I dose-escalation trial of ivuxolimab. Adults with locally advanced or metastatic melanoma, renal cell carcinoma, hepatocellular carcinoma or head and neck squamous cell carcinoma were enrolled in the trial. Before TCR sequencing, CD4+ T cells and CD8+ T cells were sorted from peripheral blood as separate populations.

On this clone itself: Its antigen remains unidentified. No much larger clone exists at a distance of one base, and base qualities are not known.

Genomic DNA was extracted from sorted cells for sequencing of the TCRbeta CDR3 region. TCRbeta CDR3 regions were sequenced using the immunoSEQ Assay. The immuneACCESS repertoire file appears here via TCRdb, limited to in-frame rearrangements. These files lack a portion of the clones; in checked studies, under half of the deficit traces to unresolved V genes, and the cause of the others is not known. Present in this sample are 35,000 to 50,000 clones, 88% of which were seen just once. The ten largest clones represent approximately 12% of the sample. The origin of this receptor is an adult with an advanced solid tumor such as melanoma, head and neck, liver or kidney cancer. This chain is built from TRBV5-1 and TRBJ2-1; tentative D gene TRBD2, with 6 bases matching. The sample here was CD4+ or CD8+ T cells sorted from blood, taken in a trial of the OX40 agonist ivuxolimab. In nucleotides, the sequence is TGCGCCAGCGTGGGAGGCCCCCCGGGGGAGCAGTTCTTC. The encoded protein is CASVGGPPGEQFF.